This entry lists 29 T cell receptor beta chains sequenced from one sample in a study of T cell repertoires in cytomegalovirus infection. TCRdb used MiXCR to reprocess the reads, holding one entry per CDR3 protein. The sample includes under 300,000 distinct CDR3 sequences, around 12% of them seen just once. Sequences were obtained from PBMCs. All receptors come from a human donor in good health (CMV status not recorded). Some clones in this sample may be carry-over from other donors' samples.

This clonotype was seen many times. The V call is TRBV7-8, the J call TRBJ1-1; D is ambiguous. This CDR3 comprises 14 residues. CDR1 and CDR2 (germline): SGHVS, FQNEAQ. The ends were cut back, 1 base at V and 7 bases at J, with 13 bases in the middle. This CDR3 is CASSLVGDVGEAFF. The CDR3 nucleotides read TGTGCCAGCAGCTTAGTTGGGGATGTGGGTGAAGCTTTCTTT.

This chain links TRBV19 with TRBJ2-3, with 8 bases fitting TRBD2. The CDR3 has 13 amino acids. Looked up from germline, CDR1 is LNHDA and CDR2 is SQIVND (reference sequence). V shed 7 bases and J 8 bases; nucleotides not matched to a gene: 8. CDR3 residues: CASTGGGTGTQYF. The CDR3 DNA reads as TGTGCCAGTACCGGGGGGGGGACCGGTACGCAGTATTTT.

This clonotype was picked up a small number of times. This chain joins TRBV6-2 or TRBV6-3 and TRBJ1-6, with 7 bases identical to TRBD1. The CDR3 extends over 15 amino acids. The V and J ends lost 6 bases and 5 bases, in that order; junction bases with no gene match: 7. Germline lookup yields CDR1 MNHEY and CDR2 SVGEGT. This chain's CDR3 is CASRHQQGHNSPLHF. The CDR3 nucleotides read TGTGCCAGCAGGCATCAACAGGGGCATAATTCACCCCTCCACTTT.

The rearrangement links TRBV12-3 or TRBV12-4 to TRBJ1-2; perhaps TRBD1 as D (6 bases). With 5 bases removed from V and 3 bases from J, the gap between germline ends came to 10 bases. CDR3 length equals 13 residues. CDR3 amino acids: CASSPGQHYGYTF. For the CDR3, the DNA is TGTGCCAGCAGTCCCGGACAGCACTATGGCTACACCTTC.

This clonotype turned up a few times. V gene TRBV19 combines with J gene TRBJ1-5; 7 nucleotides align to TRBD1. Germline-derived CDR1 and CDR2 are LNHDA and SQIVND (reference sequence). The CDR3 totals 14 residues. Unmatched junction bases numbered 4, after V lost 6 bases and J lost 2 bases. The CDR3 DNA reads TGTGCCAGTAGGGAAACAGGGGGCAATCAGCCCCAGCATTTT. Amino acids: CASRETGGNQPQHF.

This clonotype was seen ten or more times. V is TRBV7-7 and J is TRBJ2-1; 9 bases match TRBD2. Germline loops: CDR1 SSHAT, CDR2 FNYEAQ (reference sequence). The CDR3 runs 14 residues. The junction had 2 bases not matched to a gene; V was cut back by 2 bases and J by 6 bases. In DNA, the CDR3 is TGTGCCAGCAGCTTAAGCGGGAGGAGCAATGAGCAGTTCTTC. It yields the protein CASSLSGRSNEQFF.

The V and J genes are TRBV3-1 and TRBJ2-1; D possibly corresponds to TRBD2 (6 bases). The germline V and J ends were trimmed by 4 bases and 2 bases, with 15 bases remaining between them. The CDR3 contains 16 residues. Germline V gives CDR1 LGHDT, CDR2 YNNKEL (reference sequence). CDR3 sequence reads: CASSPRGGTTYNEQFF. CDR3 in DNA: TGTGCCAGCAGCCCCCGTGGCGGGACGACCTACAATGAGCAGTTCTTC.

This clonotype was picked up many times. The V gene is TRBV7-2, the J gene TRBJ2-5; 7 bases agree with TRBD1. J was trimmed by 5 bases and V by 5 bases; bases with no gene match: 8. This CDR3 is built from 14 residues. CDR1 and CDR2 (germline): SGHTA, FQGNSA. The chain's CDR3 is CASSRPRGLETQYF. Here the CDR3 DNA reads TGTGCCAGCAGCCGACCGAGGGGGCTGGAGACCCAGTACTTC.

In its sample, this clonotype was seen many times. This chain links TRBV7-8 with TRBJ1-4, with D hard to call. The CDR3 covers 16 residues. CDR1 is SGHVS, CDR2 FQNEAQ, per germline. Trimming took off 4 bases at V and 8 bases at J, with 20 bases between the two ends. Here the CDR3 DNA reads TGTGCCAGCAGCTCAAAAAGGACCTTGATCGTCGAAAAACTGTTTTTT. Translation: CASSSKRTLIVEKLFF. The whole variable domain, filled in from reference TRBV7-8 and TRBJ1-4, reads GAGVSQSPRYKVAKRGQDVALRCDPISGHVSLFWYQQALGQGPEFLTYFQNEAQLDKSGLPSDRFFAERPEGSVSTLKIQRTQQEDSAVYLCASSSKRTLIVEKLFFGSGTQLSVL.

This chain joins TRBV11-2 and TRBJ2-1; D is perhaps TRBD2 (5 bases). The CDR3 runs 14 residues. Germline CDR1 SGHAT, CDR2 FQNNGV. Trimming stripped 7 bases from V and 2 bases from J, with 12 bases between. The CDR3 sequence: CASTSGGTYNEQFF. The CDR3 DNA is TGTGCCAGCACCTCTGGAGGAACCTACAATGAGCAGTTCTTC.

This clonotype was observed a single time. The rearrangement links TRBV15 to TRBJ2-4; possibly TRBD1 for D (6 bases). CDR1 is LNHNV, CDR2 YYDKDF, per germline (reference sequence). The CDR3 covers 17 residues. V lost 5 bases, J lost 0 bases, and 17 bases lay in between. The CDR3 loop reads CATSGLRDILAKNIQYF. The CDR3 nucleotides read TGTGCCACCAGCGGCCTCCGGGACATATTAGCCAAAAACATTCAGTACTTC. Looking up the rest from reference TRBV15 and TRBJ2-4 gives the full variable domain: DAMVIQNPRYQVTQFGKPVTLSCSQTLNHNVMYWYQQKSSQAPKLLFHYYDKDFNNEADTPDNFQSRRPNTSFCFLDIRSPGLGDTAMYLCATSGLRDILAKNIQYFGAGTRLSVL.

The chain joins TRBV18 to TRBJ1-6; TRBD1 matches at 9 bases. Germline assignment: CDR1 KGHSH and CDR2 LQKENI. The CDR3 covers 15 residues. Trimming cost V 1 base and J 9 bases; bases outside gene matches: 4. Here the CDR3 reads CASSPRPDRGSPLHF. The CDR3 region has the DNA TGTGCCAGCTCACCACGGCCGGACAGGGGTTCACCCCTCCACTTT.

This clonotype was found many times. V gene TRBV5-4 combines with J gene TRBJ1-6; D might be TRBD1 (5 bases). The CDR3 covers 13 residues. V was clipped by 4 bases and J by 13 bases, with 15 bases between them. CDR1 and CDR2 from the germline V gene are SGHNT and YYREEE (reference sequence). CDR3: CASSGDPQAPLHF. CDR3 nucleotide sequence: TGTGCCAGCAGCGGGGACCCCCAGGCGCCCCTCCACTTT.

Ten or more counts support this clonotype. This chain joins TRBV24-1 and TRBJ2-3; 13 nucleotides align to TRBD2. CDR3 length: 20 amino acids. V trimming: 3 bases; J trimming: 0 bases; junction bases outside the gene matches: 11. Germline V gene sequence: CDR1 KGHDR, CDR2 SFDVKD. The CDR3: CATSDGVTSGRLPSTDTQYF. The CDR3 DNA is TGTGCCACCAGTGATGGGGTGACTAGCGGGAGGTTACCTAGCACAGATACGCAGTATTTT.

This chain links TRBV28 with TRBJ2-5, with 7 bases matching TRBD2. Trimming cost V 6 bases and J 7 bases; bases outside gene matches: 14. The CDR3 has 15 amino acids. The germline gives CDR1 MDHEN, CDR2 SYDVKM. In nucleotides, the CDR3 is TGTGCCAGCAGCCAGACTAGCAGGGTGGAGCGGACCCAGTACTTC. Encoded protein: CASSQTSRVERTQYF.

The chain combines TRBV20-1 with TRBJ2-1; TRBD2 matches at 10 bases. The J segment lost 5 bases and the V segment lost 6 bases, leaving 7 bases of the junction unmatched. The CDR3 loop spans 14 amino acids. Germline CDR1 DFQATT, CDR2 SNEGSKA (reference sequence). The CDR3 bases are TGCAGTGCGCCGGGACTAGCGTCCAACAATGAGCAGTTCTTC. Translated: CSAPGLASNNEQFF.

Ten or more counts support this clonotype. This chain links TRBV5-6 with TRBJ2-5; 10 nucleotides align to TRBD1. The V segment lost 4 bases and the J segment 4 bases; nucleotides outside the gene matches: 7. CDR1 is SGHDT and CDR2 is YYEEEE in the germline V gene. The CDR3 contains 15 residues. The CDR3 reads CASSAGTGVGETQYF. The CDR3 nucleotides are TGTGCCAGCAGCGCCGGGACAGGGGTTGGAGAGACCCAGTACTTC.

J is TRBJ2-3 and V is TRBV7-6, with 10 positions matching TRBD1. The trim removed 2 bases at V and 4 bases at J, leaving 9 bases unmatched. Germline V CDR1 and CDR2: SGHVS, FNYEAQ. The CDR3 length is 17 residues. CDR3 amino acids: CASSLLNRDRGADTQYF. CDR3 coding DNA: TGTGCCAGCAGCTTACTAAATCGGGACAGGGGCGCAGATACGCAGTATTTT.

This clonotype has ten or more counts. This chain links TRBV7-2 with TRBJ2-7; 8 bases line up with TRBD2. CDR1 is SGHTA, CDR2 FQGNSA, per germline. The CDR3 loop spans 14 amino acids. Trimming at V came to 5 bases and at J to 4 bases, leaving 7 bases not matched to a gene. The CDR3 DNA reads as TGTGCCAGCAGCCAGACTAGCGCCTCTTACGAGCAGTACTTC. This sequence encodes CASSQTSASYEQYF. Full variable domain (outside the CDR3, taken from reference TRBV7-2 and TRBJ2-7): GAGVSQSPSNKVTEKGKDVELRCDPISGHTALYWYRQSLGQGLEFLIYFQGNSAPDKSGLPSDRFSAERTGGSVSTLTIQRTQQEDSAVYLCASSQTSASYEQYFGPGTRLTVT.

At least ten counts were recorded for this clonotype. CDR3 amino acids: CASSLGLDSGNTIYF. CDR3 sequence (DNA): TGTGCCAGCAGCTTAGGCTTGGACTCTGGAAACACCATATATTTT. V and J are TRBV7-7 and TRBJ1-3; D ambiguous. CDR3 size: 15 residues. Germline loops: CDR1 SSHAT, CDR2 FNYEAQ (reference sequence). The V end lost 1 base, the J end lost 0 bases, and 7 bases lay between the germline ends.

In the case of this clonotype: This sequence may be a read error, since a much larger clone differs from it by one base. The chain links TRBV7-2 to TRBJ1-2; the D is unclear. There are 13 residues in the CDR3. Germline-derived CDR1 and CDR2 are SGHTA and FQGNSA. The CDR3 loop reads CVSNHPGPGGYTF. CDR3 coding DNA: TGTGTCAGCAACCATCCCGGCCCGGGGGGCTACACCTTC.

V gene TRBV7-2 combines with J gene TRBJ2-5; TRBD2 aligns across 10 bases. V gave up 5 bases and J gave up 2 bases; unmatched junction bases: 5. The CDR3 contains 15 residues. CDR1 and CDR2 from the germline V gene are SGHTA and FQGNSA. The CDR3 sequence is CASSLTSGMQETQYF. CDR3 coding DNA: TGTGCCAGCAGCCTAACTAGCGGGATGCAAGAGACCCAGTACTTC. Full variable domain (rest looked up from reference TRBV7-2 and TRBJ2-5): GAGVSQSPSNKVTEKGKDVELRCDPISGHTALYWYRQSLGQGLEFLIYFQGNSAPDKSGLPSDRFSAERTGGSVSTLTIQRTQQEDSAVYLCASSLTSGMQETQYFGPGTRLLVL.

The CDR3 reads CASITGVGYEQYF. CDR3 coding DNA: TGTGCCAGCATAACAGGGGTTGGCTACGAGCAGTACTTC. V gene TRBV28 combines with J gene TRBJ2-7, with TRBD1 matching 7 bases. The CDR3 covers 13 residues. Germline CDR1 is MDHEN and CDR2 is SYDVKM. Unmatched junction bases numbered 6, after V lost 7 bases and J lost 3 bases.

This clonotype was observed many times. This chain uses TRBV29-1 with TRBJ1-1; D is possibly TRBD1 (5 bases). The CDR3 extends over 13 amino acids. V lost 3 bases to trimming and J lost 1 base, with 9 bases between them. CDR1 and CDR2 (germline): SQVTM, ANQGSEA. CDR3 protein: CSVERQGNTEAFF. As DNA, the CDR3 is TGCAGCGTTGAGAGGCAGGGGAACACTGAAGCTTTCTTT.

There are many counts of this clonotype. The chain has TRBV6-5 and TRBJ1-6, with 10 nucleotides matching TRBD1. The CDR3 spans 19 residues. CDR1 is MNHEY, CDR2 SVGAGI, per germline. V was pared by 0 bases and J by 1 base, with 6 bases of the junction left unmatched. The DNA for the CDR3 is TGTGCCAGCAGTTACTCGGGACAGGGGAGTGGGTCCTATAATTCACCCCTCCACTTT. Encoded protein: CASSYSGQGSGSYNSPLHF.

Of note for this clonotype: One end of the junction is discordant with germline, which a read error may explain. J is TRBJ1-1 and V is TRBV6-2 or TRBV6-3; 7 bases line up with TRBD1. This CDR3 has 16 residues. CDR1 is MNHEY and CDR2 is SVGEGT in the germline V gene. The CDR3 DNA reads as TGTGCCAGCGGTTACTGGAGGGGGCGTTTTGACACTGAAGCTTTCTTT. It yields the protein CASGYWRGRFDTEAFF.

The chain is built from TRBV29-1 and TRBJ1-2; unclear D gene. The germline CDR1 and CDR2 sequences are SQVTM and ANQGSEA. Trimming cost V 6 bases and J 3 bases, with 5 bases left between them. There are 10 residues in the CDR3. The CDR3 is CSVVHYGYTF. CDR3 nucleotide sequence: TGCAGCGTCGTCCACTATGGCTACACCTTC.

This clonotype has only a few counts. The rearrangement uses TRBV12-5 and TRBJ1-5, with D uncertain. This CDR3 is built from 14 residues. Germline V gene data show CDR1 as LGHNT and CDR2 as FRNRAP. Trimming removed 6 bases at V and 0 bases at J, with 9 bases between. The CDR3 DNA follows: TGTGCTAGTGGGCTAACAGATAGCAATCAGCCCCAGCATTTT. Its protein is CASGLTDSNQPQHF.

There are a few counts of this clonotype. The chain has TRBV9 and TRBJ2-7, with 12 bases that match TRBD2. Germline V gives CDR1 SGDLS, CDR2 YYNGEE. V gave up 4 bases and J gave up 2 bases; unmatched junction bases: 4. This CDR3 has 15 amino acids. This CDR3 is CASSSRTSGTYEQYF. The DNA of the CDR3 is TGTGCCAGCAGCTCACGGACTAGCGGGACCTACGAGCAGTACTTC.